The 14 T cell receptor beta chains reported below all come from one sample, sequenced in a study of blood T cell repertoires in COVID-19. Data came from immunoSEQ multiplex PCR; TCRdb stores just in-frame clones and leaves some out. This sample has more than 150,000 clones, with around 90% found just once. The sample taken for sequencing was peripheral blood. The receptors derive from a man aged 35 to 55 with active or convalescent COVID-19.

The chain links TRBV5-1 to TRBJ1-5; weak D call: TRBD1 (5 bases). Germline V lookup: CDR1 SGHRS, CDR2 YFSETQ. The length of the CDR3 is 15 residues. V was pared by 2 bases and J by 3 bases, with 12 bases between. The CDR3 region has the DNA TGCGCCAGCAGCTTCAGTGGAGGGGTCAATCAGCCCCAGCATTTT. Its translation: CASSFSGGVNQPQHF.

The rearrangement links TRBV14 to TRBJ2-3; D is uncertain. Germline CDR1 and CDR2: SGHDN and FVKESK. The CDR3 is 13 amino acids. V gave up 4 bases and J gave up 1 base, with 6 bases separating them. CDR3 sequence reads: CASSLQGTDTQYF. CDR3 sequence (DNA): TGTGCCAGCAGCCTTCAGGGCACAGATACGCAGTATTTT.

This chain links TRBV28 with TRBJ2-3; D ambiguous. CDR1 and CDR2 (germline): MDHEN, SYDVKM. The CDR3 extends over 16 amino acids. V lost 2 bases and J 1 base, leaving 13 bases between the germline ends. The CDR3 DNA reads TGTGCCAGCAGTTTAGGTAGTGCCGTGGGCACAGATACGCAGTATTTT. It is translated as CASSLGSAVGTDTQYF.

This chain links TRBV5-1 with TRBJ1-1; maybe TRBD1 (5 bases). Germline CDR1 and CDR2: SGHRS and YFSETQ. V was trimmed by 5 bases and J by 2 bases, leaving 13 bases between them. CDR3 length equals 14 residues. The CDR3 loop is CASSRGGVNTEAFF. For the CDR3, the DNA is TGCGCCAGCAGTCGGGGAGGGGTTAACACTGAAGCTTTCTTT.

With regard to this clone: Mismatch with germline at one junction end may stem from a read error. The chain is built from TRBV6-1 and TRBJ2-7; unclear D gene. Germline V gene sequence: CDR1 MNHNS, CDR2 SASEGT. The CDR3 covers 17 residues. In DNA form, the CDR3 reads TGTGCCAGCAGTGAAGCGGCAGGTGGCCCTTTCGTCTACGGGCAGTACTTC. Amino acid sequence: CASSEAAGGPFVYGQYF.

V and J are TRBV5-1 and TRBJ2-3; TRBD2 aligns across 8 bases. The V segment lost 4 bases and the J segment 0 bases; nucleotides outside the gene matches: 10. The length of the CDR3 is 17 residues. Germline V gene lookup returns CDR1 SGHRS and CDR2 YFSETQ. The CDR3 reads CASSPKREPASTDTQYF. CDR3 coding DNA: TGCGCCAGCAGCCCGAAGCGGGAGCCCGCTAGCACAGATACGCAGTATTTT.

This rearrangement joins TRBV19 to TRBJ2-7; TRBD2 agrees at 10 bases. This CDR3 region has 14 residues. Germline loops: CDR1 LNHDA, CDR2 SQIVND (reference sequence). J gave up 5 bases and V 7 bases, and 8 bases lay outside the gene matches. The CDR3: CASTQAGGTHEQYF. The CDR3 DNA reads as TGTGCCAGTACCCAAGCGGGGGGGACCCACGAGCAGTACTTC.

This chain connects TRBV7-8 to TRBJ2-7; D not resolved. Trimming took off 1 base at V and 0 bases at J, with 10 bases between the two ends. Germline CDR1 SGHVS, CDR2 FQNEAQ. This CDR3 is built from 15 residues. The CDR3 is CASSLGPKSSYEQYF. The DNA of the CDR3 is TGTGCCAGCAGCTTAGGCCCTAAATCCTCCTACGAGCAGTACTTC.

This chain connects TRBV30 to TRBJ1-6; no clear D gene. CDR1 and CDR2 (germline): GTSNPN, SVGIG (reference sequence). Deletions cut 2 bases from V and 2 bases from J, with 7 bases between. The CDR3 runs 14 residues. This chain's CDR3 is CAWSLLPYNSPLHF. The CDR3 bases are TGTGCCTGGAGTCTCCTACCCTATAATTCACCCCTCCACTTT.

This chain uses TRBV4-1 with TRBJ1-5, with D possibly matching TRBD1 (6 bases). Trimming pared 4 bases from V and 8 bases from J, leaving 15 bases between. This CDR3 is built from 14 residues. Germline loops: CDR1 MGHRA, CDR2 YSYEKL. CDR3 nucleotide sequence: TGCGCCAGCAGCCTTCGGACAGCGCTTGAGCCCCAGCATTTT. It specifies CASSLRTALEPQHF.

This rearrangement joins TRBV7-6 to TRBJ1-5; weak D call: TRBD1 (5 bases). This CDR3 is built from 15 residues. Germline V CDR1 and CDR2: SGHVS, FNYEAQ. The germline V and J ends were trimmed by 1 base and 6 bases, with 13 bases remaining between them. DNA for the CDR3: TGTGCCAGCAGCTTAGACGGGCAGGGTGGTCAGCCCCAGCATTTT. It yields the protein CASSLDGQGGQPQHF. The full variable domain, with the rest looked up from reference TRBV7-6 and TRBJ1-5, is GAGVSQSPRYKVTKRGQDVALRCDPISGHVSLYWYRQALGQGPEFLTYFNYEAQQDKSGLPNDRFSAERPEGSISTLTIQRTEQRDSAMYRCASSLDGQGGQPQHFGDGTRLSIL.

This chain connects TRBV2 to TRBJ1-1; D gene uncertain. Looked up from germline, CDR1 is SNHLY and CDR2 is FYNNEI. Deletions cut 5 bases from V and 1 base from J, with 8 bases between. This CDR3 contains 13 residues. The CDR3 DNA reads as TGTGCCAGCAGTCCGTTCTCGAACACTGAAGCTTTCTTT. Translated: CASSPFSNTEAFF.

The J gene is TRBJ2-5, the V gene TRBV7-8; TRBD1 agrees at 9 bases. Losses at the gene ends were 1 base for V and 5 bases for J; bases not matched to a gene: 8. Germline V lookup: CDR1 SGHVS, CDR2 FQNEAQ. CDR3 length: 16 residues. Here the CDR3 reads CASSLGTGVSFETQYF. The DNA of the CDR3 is TGTGCCAGCAGCTTAGGGACAGGGGTTTCGTTCGAGACCCAGTACTTC.

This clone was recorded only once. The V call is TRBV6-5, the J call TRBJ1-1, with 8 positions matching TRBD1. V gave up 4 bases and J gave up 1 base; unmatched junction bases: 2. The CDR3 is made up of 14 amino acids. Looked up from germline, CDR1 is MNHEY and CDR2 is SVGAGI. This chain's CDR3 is CASSLDRANTEAFF. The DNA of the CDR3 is TGTGCCAGCAGTTTGGACAGGGCGAACACTGAAGCTTTCTTT.